The rows below give T cell receptor beta chains drawn from one sample of a study of identical twins. TCRdb reanalysed the 5' RACE reads using MiXCR and keeps one entry per CDR3 protein. The repertoire holds about 100,000 distinct CDR3 sequences, with roughly 6% as singletons. The sample consisted of memory T cells sorted from blood. These receptors came from a woman in her forties or fifties in good health. The conserved cysteine and the conserved F or W are not part of the CDR3 here.

cdr3_aa: SVEGQGAVAGELF
v_call: TRBV29-1
j_call: TRBJ2-2

cdr3_aa: ASSVGTSDQETQY
v_call: TRBV9
j_call: TRBJ2-5

cdr3_aa: ASSFKAGGGTDTQY
v_call: TRBV12-3/TRBV12-4
j_call: TRBJ2-3

cdr3_aa: ASRPGGLASTEAF
v_call: TRBV5-1
j_call: TRBJ1-1

cdr3_aa: ASSDRGGLGQF
v_call: TRBV3-1
j_call: TRBJ2-1

cdr3_aa: ASSPGLHTGELF
v_call: TRBV5-6
j_call: TRBJ2-2

cdr3_aa: ASISRYGYT
v_call: TRBV28
j_call: TRBJ1-2

cdr3_aa: ASSPDRGTYEQY
v_call: TRBV4-1
j_call: TRBJ2-7

cdr3_aa: ATSSTRTGNTGELF
v_call: TRBV24-1
j_call: TRBJ2-2

cdr3_aa: ASSQDRAGRNTEAF
v_call: TRBV4-2
j_call: TRBJ1-1

cdr3_aa: ASSLARGQAF
v_call: TRBV12-3/TRBV12-4
j_call: TRBJ1-1

cdr3_aa: ASSPRTSGPYEQY
v_call: TRBV18
j_call: TRBJ2-7

cdr3_aa: SAGLGEQF
v_call: TRBV29-1
j_call: TRBJ2-1